This TCR beta chain stems from a study of cytomegalovirus exposure and HLA in healthy donors. Germline-derived CDR1 and CDR2 are SEHNR and FQNEAQ (reference sequence). Trimming left V 2 bases short and J 9 bases short, with 16 bases between. This CDR3 spans 14 amino acids. Amplification used 60 Vbeta primers and 13 Jbeta primers. TCRdb's table, derived via immunoSEQ multiplex PCR, lists solely in-frame clones and lacks some. The sample includes approximately 220,000 clones, roughly 85% of them seen just once. V gene TRBV7-9 combines with J gene TRBJ2-5; perhaps TRBD1 as D (5 bases). The clonotype was recovered from a male donor in good health and CMV-seronegative. The sample comprised PBMCs. The CDR3 region has the DNA TGTGCCAGCAGCTTACGGCCCGCCGAAGGGGCCCAGTACTTC. Protein product: CASSLRPAEGAQYF. Combining the CDR3 with reference TRBV7-9 and TRBJ2-5 gives the whole variable domain DTGVSQNPRHKITKRGQNVTFRCDPISEHNRLYWYRQTLGQGPEFLTYFQNEAQLEKSRLLSDRFSAERPKGSFSTLEIQRTEQGDSAMYLCASSLRPAEGAQYFGPGTRLLVL.